This T cell receptor (beta chain) comes out of a study of graft-versus-host responses after intestinal transplantation. Across the whole study: Every recipient had anti-thymocyte globulin induction and three to four years of tacrolimus plus steroids. Overall study findings and caveats: The authors found GvH clones in recipient marrow, some appearing first in ileum or blood. Those patients showing graft-donor T cell macrochimerism displayed high graft-versus-host to host-versus-graft clonal ratios in allografts. Early declines in HvG clones that occurred post-transplant were associated with peak circulating GvH clone levels.

Germline V gene sequence: CDR1 SGHTA, CDR2 FQGNSA. With V trimmed by 6 bases and J by 3 bases, 6 bases remained unmatched. This CDR3 contains 14 residues. TCRdb keeps only in-frame clones here, not all; method: immunoSEQ multiplex PCR. Of approximately 50,000 clones detected, 70% to 85% appear once; the ten largest clones hold around 0.5%. Comments on this clone: Its antigen is as yet unknown.

The receptor was isolated from a human donor who was the organ donor for an intestinal transplant. The sample in question was unstimulated CD4+ T cells sorted from spleen or lymph node cells, obtained before transplant. J is TRBJ1-2 and V is TRBV7-2; 8 bases are a match to TRBD1. In DNA form, the CDR3 reads TGTGCCAGCAGTACAGGGGGGAATGACTATGGCTACACCTTC. It codes for CASSTGGNDYGYTF.